This T cell receptor (beta chain) was sequenced during a study of T cell responses to AZD1222 COVID-19 vaccine. The protocol was immunoSEQ multiplex PCR, while the TCRdb copy is restricted to in-frame clones and leaves out a portion. This sample has around 100,000 clones, with around 94% found just once. The CDR3 sequence is 14 residues long. Between the trimmed V and J ends, which lost 4 bases and 2 bases, there was a span of 12 bases. Germline V CDR1 and CDR2: SGDLS, YYNGEE. This chain connects TRBV9 to TRBJ1-1; no definite D call. Sequencing used peripheral blood, obtained on day 0 of AZD1222 vaccination. The TCR comes from an adult in good health. This CDR3 is CASSRETVNTEAFF. Here the CDR3 DNA reads TGTGCCAGCAGCCGAGAAACAGTAAACACTGAAGCTTTCTTT.